This T cell receptor (beta chain) emerged from a study of cytomegalovirus exposure and HLA in healthy donors. Study in general: Most genotyped donors, 81% of 398, had Caucasian-associated genetic ancestry. Points from the study as a whole: Most observed TCR sequences were rare, whereas some public TCRs were detected in many donors. The authors confirmed in vitro that a few CMV-associated chains were specific for CMV antigens.

To note about this clone: The antigen is not known.

With 60 Vbeta and 13 Jbeta primers, the PCR was carried out. Source study methods: Per a later analysis, the number of unique TCR beta chains was roughly 87 million, of which 8.5 million to 11 million were shared. TCRdb's table, derived via immunoSEQ multiplex PCR, lists solely in-frame clones and lacks some. The DNA gave D and trimming, while V, J and clone size come from that table. The repertoire holds some 150,000 clones, around 79% seen once, with roughly 6% in the top ten. From germline, CDR1 is SGHKS and CDR2 YYEKEE (reference sequence). The CDR3 runs 15 residues. Unmatched junction bases numbered 6, after V lost 4 bases and J lost 3 bases.

The chain couples TRBV5-5 to TRBJ2-2; TRBD1 matches at 7 bases. The clonotype comes from a man between 35 and 55 years old in good health and CMV-seropositive. The sample comprised PBMCs. The CDR3 protein is CASSNNRGYTGELFF. The DNA for the CDR3 is TGTGCCAGCAGCAACAACAGGGGATACACCGGGGAGCTGTTTTTT.